The rows below give T cell receptor beta chains drawn from one sample of a study of OX40 agonist ivuxolimab in advanced cancers. Repertoires were generated with immunoSEQ multiplex PCR, while TCRdb's copy carries only in-frame clones and drops some. Of roughly 90,000 clones in the sample, 94% were seen once. This specimen was CD4+ or CD8+ T cells sorted from blood, taken in a trial of the OX40 agonist ivuxolimab. All receptors come from an adult with an advanced solid tumor such as melanoma, head and neck, liver or kidney cancer. CDR3s include the opening cysteine and the closing phenylalanine or tryptophan. D genes are given only for firm matches. The listing skips clone size in some rows; elsewhere it reads once, few, many or a size class.

>once|TRBJ2-1|-|TRBV7-9
CASSLWMSEQFF
TGTGCCAGCAGCTTATGGATGAGTGAGCAGTTCTTC
>-|TRBJ2-3|TRBD1|TRBV2
CASRTGGDTQYF
TGTGCCAGCAGGACAGGGGGGGATACGCAGTATTTT
>-|TRBJ2-2|TRBD1|TRBV29-1
CSSTGMSGELFF
TGCAGCTCGACAGGGATGTCCGGGGAGCTGTTTTTT
>once|TRBJ2-2|-|TRBV15
CATSEDRSANTGELFF
TGTGCCACCAGCGAAGACAGGTCCGCGAACACCGGGGAGCTGTTTTTT
>-|TRBJ2-7|-|TRBV4-1
CASSPMAPGGYEQYF
TGCGCCAGCAGCCCCATGGCCCCTGGGGGATACGAGCAGTACTTC
>-|TRBJ2-4|-|TRBV5-8
CASSLVSGVAKNIQYF
TGTGCCAGCAGCTTGGTGTCCGGGGTAGCCAAAAACATTCAGTACTTC
>-|TRBJ2-7|TRBD1|TRBV6-6
CASSWTGRPYEQYF
TGTGCCAGCAGTTGGACAGGGAGGCCCTACGAGCAGTACTTC
>-|TRBJ1-1|-|TRBV29-1
CSVENSVSSNTEAFF
TGCAGCGTTGAAAATTCAGTCAGCTCGAACACTGAAGCTTTCTTT
>-|TRBJ2-2|-|TRBV6-6
CASSYVGSAGELFF
TGTGCCAGCAGTTACGTTGGGTCCGCCGGGGAGCTGTTTTTT
>-|TRBJ2-7|-|TRBV14
CASSLSYEQYF
TGTGCCAGCAGCTTATCCTACGAGCAGTACTTC
>-|TRBJ2-7|TRBD2|TRBV27
CASSLRAGVPYEQYF
TGTGCCAGCAGTTTGCGAGCGGGAGTCCCCTACGAGCAGTACTTC
>-|TRBJ2-3|-|TRBV4-1
CASSQEPGPSSTDTQYF
TGCGCCAGCAGCCAAGAACCGGGACCGTCCAGCACAGATACGCAGTATTTT
>-|TRBJ2-1|-|TRBV5-1
CASSWTRRLNYNEQFF
TGCGCCAGCAGCTGGACCCGGAGACTGAACTACAATGAGCAGTTCTTC
>-|TRBJ1-1|TRBD1|TRBV5-1
CASSFKKEGQGDTEAFF
TGCGCCAGCAGCTTTAAGAAGGAGGGACAGGGGGACACTGAAGCTTTCTTT
>-|TRBJ2-2|-|TRBV11-2
CASSLVGGSDGELFF
TGTGCCAGCAGCTTAGTTGGGGGGTCGGACGGGGAGCTGTTTTTT
>-|TRBJ2-1|-|TRBV7-8
CASTDLLGLPSSYNEQFF
TGTGCCAGCACGGACCTCCTGGGCCTGCCAAGCTCCTACAATGAGCAGTTCTTC
>-|TRBJ2-1|-|TRBV6-5
CASTPGAGSYNEQFF
TGTGCCAGCACTCCCGGAGCCGGGTCCTACAATGAGCAGTTCTTC
>-|TRBJ2-7|TRBD2|TRBV5-1
CASSLGLAGRGEQYF
TGCGCCAGCAGCTTGGGACTAGCGGGAAGGGGCGAGCAGTACTTC
>-|TRBJ1-2|-|TRBV21-1
CASRIGQFRNYGYTF
TGTGCCAGCAGAATTGGACAGTTTCGCAACTATGGCTACACCTTC
>-|TRBJ1-1|TRBD1|TRBV27
CASSLGGANTEAFF
TGTGCCAGCAGCTTAGGGGGCGCGAACACTGAAGCTTTCTTT
>-|TRBJ1-5|-|TRBV5-5
CASSLEPVGGANQPQHF
TGTGCCAGCAGCTTGGAGCCGGTCGGGGGGGCCAATCAGCCCCAGCATTTT
>-|TRBJ2-3|-|TRBV6-5
CASSPGPLDTQYF
TGTGCCAGCAGTCCCGGACCTTTAGATACGCAGTATTTT
>-|TRBJ2-5|TRBD2|TRBV18
CASSPSLAEGQETQYF
TGTGCCAGCTCACCTTCCCTAGCGGAGGGCCAAGAGACCCAGTACTTC
>-|TRBJ1-5|-|TRBV7-8
CASTLGGMSQPQHF
TGTGCCAGCACCTTAGGGGGAATGAGTCAGCCCCAGCATTTT
>-|TRBJ1-1|-|TRBV9
CASTVMGPRNTEAFF
TGTGCCAGCACCGTCATGGGCCCCAGGAACACTGAAGCTTTCTTT
>-|TRBJ2-7|TRBD2|TRBV6-5
CASSSGDYYLFEQYF
TGTGCCAGCAGTTCGGGGGACTATTATCTGTTCGAGCAGTACTTC
>-|TRBJ2-1|TRBD2|TRBV5-1
CASSELGLAGPSSYNEQFF
TGCGCCAGCAGCGAATTGGGACTAGCGGGACCTAGCTCCTACAATGAGCAGTTCTTC
>-|TRBJ2-3|-|TRBV20-1
CSGLDRTQYF
TGCAGTGGGCTAGACAGGACGCAGTATTTT
>-|TRBJ2-7|-|TRBV13
CASSLGRGYEQYF
TGTGCCAGCAGCTTAGGCCGGGGCTACGAGCAGTACTTC
>-|TRBJ1-2|TRBD1|TRBV28
CASSPRDRGPWGYTF
TGTGCCAGCAGTCCCCGGGACAGGGGGCCTTGGGGCTACACCTTC
>-|TRBJ1-5|TRBD1|TRBV28
CASSYWDRGTNQPQHF
TGTGCCAGCAGCTACTGGGACAGGGGTACGAATCAGCCCCAGCATTTT
>once|TRBJ1-1|TRBD1|TRBV27
CASRSQGSVNTEAFF
TGTGCCAGCAGGTCACAGGGGTCCGTGAACACTGAAGCTTTCTTT
>-|TRBJ1-2|-|TRBV6-5
CASSYGQDYGYTF
TGTGCCAGCAGTTACGGACAAGACTATGGCTACACCTTC
>-|TRBJ1-2|-|TRBV19
CASSIADSRGYGYTF
TGTGCCAGTAGTATAGCTGACAGTCGAGGTTATGGCTACACCTTC
>-|TRBJ2-5|-|TRBV5-1
CASRLAQETQYF
TGCGCCAGCAGACTAGCCCAAGAGACCCAGTACTTC
>once|TRBJ1-2|-|TRBV15
CATSTVAGAGGYTF
TGTGCCACCAGCACCGTCGCAGGGGCGGGCGGCTACACCTTC
>once|TRBJ2-7|TRBD2|TRBV9
CASSLAGAGSYEQYF
TGTGCCAGCAGCCTAGCGGGGGCTGGATCCTACGAGCAGTACTTC
>-|TRBJ1-3|TRBD1|TRBV4-1
CASSQHTGGENTIYF
TGCGCCAGCAGCCAGCATACAGGGGGCGAAAACACCATATATTTT
>-|TRBJ2-1|TRBD2|TRBV10-1
CASSERSGRSSYNEQFF
TGCGCCAGCAGTGAGCGTAGCGGGAGGAGCTCCTACAATGAGCAGTTCTTC
>once|TRBJ2-4|-|TRBV5-1
CASTSQESIQYF
TGCGCCAGCACCTCCCAGGAGAGCATTCAGTACTTC
>-|TRBJ2-7|TRBD2|TRBV5-1
CASAPSGGPLEQYF
TGCGCCAGCGCCCCAAGCGGGGGGCCGCTGGAGCAGTACTTC
>-|TRBJ2-7|-|TRBV7-6
CASSSRADGLSYEQYF
TGTGCCAGCAGCTCACGAGCGGACGGCCTTTCCTACGAGCAGTACTTC
>-|TRBJ1-1|-|TRBV7-8
CASSLVTGTNTEAFF
TGTGCCAGCAGCTTAGTCACAGGAACTAACACTGAAGCTTTCTTT
>-|TRBJ2-1|-|TRBV7-3
CASSPQGGVGTYNEQFF
TGTGCCAGCAGCCCCCAGGGGGGAGTAGGAACCTACAATGAGCAGTTCTTC
>-|TRBJ2-4|TRBD2|TRBV6-1
CASSEGGLAGHLAKNIQYF
TGTGCCAGCAGTGAAGGAGGACTAGCGGGCCACCTAGCCAAAAACATTCAGTACTTC
>once|TRBJ2-5|TRBD1|TRBV2
CASRINIEGQKKETQYF
TGTGCCAGCAGAATAAATATAGAGGGACAGAAAAAAGAGACCCAGTACTTC
>-|TRBJ1-4|TRBD1|TRBV4-1
CASSQGDRTGTDEKLFF
TGCGCCAGCAGCCAAGGTGATAGAACCGGGACAGATGAAAAACTGTTTTTT
>-|TRBJ1-2|TRBD1|TRBV19
CASSPYHRGYYGYTF
TGTGCCAGTAGTCCCTACCACAGGGGGTACTATGGCTACACCTTC
>-|TRBJ1-2|TRBD1|TRBV14
CASSQGTGAFYGYTF
TGTGCCAGCAGCCAAGGGACAGGGGCGTTCTATGGCTACACCTTC
>-|TRBJ1-4|TRBD1|TRBV10-1
CASSERQGAPTNEKLFF
TGCGCCAGCAGTGAGAGACAGGGGGCGCCTACTAATGAAAAACTGTTTTTT
>-|TRBJ2-7|TRBD1|TRBV19
CASSIGTAAPSEQYF
TGTGCCAGTAGTATCGGGACAGCAGCCCCCAGTGAGCAGTACTTC
>-|TRBJ2-7|TRBD1|TRBV6-6
CASSPGQAFYEQYF
TGTGCCAGCAGTCCGGGACAGGCCTTCTACGAGCAGTACTTC